This T cell receptor beta chain was profiled in a study of blood T cells in healthy people across ages. This clonotype was recorded only once. Using a J-beta primer mix together with a sample-barcoded 5' primer, a second PCR was run for about 7 to 12 cycles. MiXCR, applied by TCRdb to the 5' RACE reads, yields one record per CDR3 protein. Of around 1,600,000 distinct CDR3 sequences detected, approximately 43% appear once; the ten largest clones hold about 4.1%. The CDR3 covers 14 residues. Germline V gene lookup returns CDR1 DFQATT and CDR2 SNEGSKA (reference sequence). V was shortened by 5 bases and J by 3 bases, with 16 bases between the two germline ends.

V and J are TRBV20-1 and TRBJ1-1; possibly TRBD1 for D (6 bases). This TCR derives from a woman in her late teens or twenties in good health. The sequenced sample consisted of blood. Written as DNA, the CDR3 is TGCAGTGCTTTTCTGGGGGCTGGGGACACTGAAGCTTTCTTT. Protein sequence: CSAFLGAGDTEAFF.